Listed here are 6 T cell receptor beta chains from one sample, sequenced in a study of cytomegalovirus exposure and HLA in healthy donors. PCR amplification relied on 60 Vbeta primers (plus 13 Jbeta primers). Here immunoSEQ multiplex PCR was the method, and the copy in TCRdb shows in-frame clones only, minus some. The data show roughly 120,000 clones, with 81% seen just once and around 4.2% held by the top ten. Sequenced input: PBMCs. Receptors originate from a woman aged 25 to 39 in good health and CMV-seronegative.

The chain recombines TRBV19 with TRBJ1-2, with D unresolved. Germline CDR1 reads LNHDA; CDR2 reads SQIVND (reference sequence). Trimming removed 5 bases at V and 8 bases at J, with 18 bases between. The CDR3 spans 14 residues. CDR3 nucleotide sequence: TGTGCCAGTAGTGTTTCTCCTACAACGGGGGGCTACACCTTC. Its translation is CASSVSPTTGGYTF.

The CDR3 DNA reads TGTGCCACCAGCATCCGGACTGACTGGAATGAGCAGTTCTTC. Its protein is CATSIRTDWNEQFF. V gene TRBV15 combines with J gene TRBJ2-1; perhaps TRBD2 as D (5 bases). This CDR3 is 14 amino acids long. V lost 4 bases and J lost 7, with 14 bases in between. CDR1 and CDR2 from the germline V gene are LNHNV and YYDKDF (reference sequence).

The V and J genes are TRBV5-1 and TRBJ2-3, with TRBD2 matching 11 bases. There are 15 residues in the CDR3. The V gene end was trimmed by 5 bases and the J gene end by 2 bases; junction bases not matched to a gene: 4. CDR1 SGHRS and CDR2 YFSETQ come from the germline V gene. The CDR3 DNA follows: TGCGCCAGCAGTCCGGGACTAGCGGACACAGATACGCAGTATTTT. Protein product: CASSPGLADTDTQYF. The full variable domain, completed using reference TRBV5-1 and TRBJ2-3, is KAGVTQTPRYLIKTRGQQVTLSCSPISGHRSVSWYQQTPGQGLQFLFEYFSETQRNKGNFPGRFSGRQFSNSRSEMNVSTLELGDSALYLCASSPGLADTDTQYFGPGTRLTVL.

The chain is built from TRBV28 and TRBJ2-7; 11 nucleotides line up with TRBD2. There are 15 residues in the CDR3. Germline V gene sequence: CDR1 MDHEN, CDR2 SYDVKM. The V gene end was trimmed by 11 bases and the J gene end by 4 bases; junction bases not matched to a gene: 13. CDR3 protein: CAGSTRLAGLYEQYF. The CDR3 nucleotides read TGTGCCGGAAGTACCCGACTAGCGGGACTATACGAGCAGTACTTC.

The V and J genes are TRBV29-1 and TRBJ2-1; D is possibly TRBD2 (5 bases). Trimming pared 3 bases from V and 4 bases from J, leaving 13 bases between. The V gene's germline CDR1 is SQVTM and CDR2 ANQGSEA. The length of the CDR3 is 14 residues. The CDR3 protein is CSVDGSVVYNEQFF. DNA of the CDR3: TGCAGCGTTGATGGTAGCGTTGTTTACAATGAGCAGTTCTTC.

The rearrangement joins TRBV10-1 to TRBJ2-1; 7 positions match TRBD2. Germline assignment: CDR1 WNHNN and CDR2 SYGVQD (reference sequence). V dropped 3 bases and J dropped 6; count of bases not matched to a gene: 8. The CDR3 extends over 15 amino acids. The CDR3, as DNA: TGCGCCAGCAGTGATGGGGGGAGGGCCAGCAATGAGCAGTTCTTC. Its translation is CASSDGGRASNEQFF.